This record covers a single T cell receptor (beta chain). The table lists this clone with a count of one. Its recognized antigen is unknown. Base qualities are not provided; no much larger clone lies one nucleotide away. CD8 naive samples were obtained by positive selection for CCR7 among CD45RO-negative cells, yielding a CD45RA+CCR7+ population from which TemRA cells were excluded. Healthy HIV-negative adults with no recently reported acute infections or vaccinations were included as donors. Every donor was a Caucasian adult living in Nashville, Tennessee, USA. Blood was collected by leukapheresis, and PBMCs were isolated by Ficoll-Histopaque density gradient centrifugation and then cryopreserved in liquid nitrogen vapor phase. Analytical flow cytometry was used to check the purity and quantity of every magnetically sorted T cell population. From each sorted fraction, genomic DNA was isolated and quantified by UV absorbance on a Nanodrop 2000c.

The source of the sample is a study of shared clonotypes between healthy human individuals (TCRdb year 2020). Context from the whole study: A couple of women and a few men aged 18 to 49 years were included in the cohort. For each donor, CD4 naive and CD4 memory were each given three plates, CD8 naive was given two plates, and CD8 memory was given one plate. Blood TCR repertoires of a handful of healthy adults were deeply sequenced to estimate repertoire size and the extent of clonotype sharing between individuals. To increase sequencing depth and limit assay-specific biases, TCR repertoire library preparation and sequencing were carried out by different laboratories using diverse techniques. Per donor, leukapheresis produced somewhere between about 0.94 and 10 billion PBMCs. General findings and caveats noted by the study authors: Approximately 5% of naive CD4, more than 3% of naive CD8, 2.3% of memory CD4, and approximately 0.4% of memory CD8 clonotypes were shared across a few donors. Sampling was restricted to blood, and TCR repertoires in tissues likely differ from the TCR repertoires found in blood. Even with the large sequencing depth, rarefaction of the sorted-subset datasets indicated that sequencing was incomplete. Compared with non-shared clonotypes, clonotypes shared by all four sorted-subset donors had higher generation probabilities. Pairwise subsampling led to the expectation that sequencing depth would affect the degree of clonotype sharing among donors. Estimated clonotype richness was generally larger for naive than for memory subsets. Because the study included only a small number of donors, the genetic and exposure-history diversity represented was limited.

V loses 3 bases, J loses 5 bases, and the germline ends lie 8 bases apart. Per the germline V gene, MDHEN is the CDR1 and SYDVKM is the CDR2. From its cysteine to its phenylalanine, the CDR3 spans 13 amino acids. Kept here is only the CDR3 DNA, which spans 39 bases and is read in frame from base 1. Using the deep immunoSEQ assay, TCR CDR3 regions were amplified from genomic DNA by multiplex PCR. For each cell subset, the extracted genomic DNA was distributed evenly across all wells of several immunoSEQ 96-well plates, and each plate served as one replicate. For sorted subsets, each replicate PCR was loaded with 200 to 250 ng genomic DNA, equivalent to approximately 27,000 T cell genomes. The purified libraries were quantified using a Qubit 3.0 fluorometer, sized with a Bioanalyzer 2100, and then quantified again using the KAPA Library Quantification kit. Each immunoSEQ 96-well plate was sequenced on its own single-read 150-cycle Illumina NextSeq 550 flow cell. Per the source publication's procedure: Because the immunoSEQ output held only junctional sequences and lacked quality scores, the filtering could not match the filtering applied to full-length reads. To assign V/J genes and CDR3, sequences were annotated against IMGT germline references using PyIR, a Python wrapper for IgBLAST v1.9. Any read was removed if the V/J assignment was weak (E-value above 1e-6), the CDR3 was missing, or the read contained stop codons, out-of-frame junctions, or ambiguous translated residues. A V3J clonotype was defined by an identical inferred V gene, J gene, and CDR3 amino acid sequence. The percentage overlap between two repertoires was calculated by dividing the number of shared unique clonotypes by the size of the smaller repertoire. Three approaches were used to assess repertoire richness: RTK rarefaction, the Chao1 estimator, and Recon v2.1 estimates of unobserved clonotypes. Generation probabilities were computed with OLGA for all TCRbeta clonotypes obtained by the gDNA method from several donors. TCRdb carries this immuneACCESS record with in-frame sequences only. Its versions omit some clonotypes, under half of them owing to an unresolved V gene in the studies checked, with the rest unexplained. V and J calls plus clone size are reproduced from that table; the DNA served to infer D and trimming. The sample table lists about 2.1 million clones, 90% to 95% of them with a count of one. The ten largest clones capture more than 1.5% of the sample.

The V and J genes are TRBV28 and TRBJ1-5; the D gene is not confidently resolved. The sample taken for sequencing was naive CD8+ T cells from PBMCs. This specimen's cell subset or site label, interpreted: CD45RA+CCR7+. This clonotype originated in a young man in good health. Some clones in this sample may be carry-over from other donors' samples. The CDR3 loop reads CASSLSRHQPQHF. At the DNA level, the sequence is TGTGCCAGCAGTTTGAGTAGACATCAGCCCCAGCATTTT.